What follows is one TCR beta chain and its context. Its target is not known. The PCR ran on 60 Vbeta and 13 Jbeta primers. The data were produced by immunoSEQ multiplex PCR, yet TCRdb's version contains in-frame clones alone and is incomplete. Among 100,000 to 150,000 clones listed, approximately 85% were seen once. This specimen belongs to a study of cytomegalovirus exposure and HLA in healthy donors. The study's findings and limits: A further, later analysis showed that HLA-associated TCR beta chains (compared with equally common others) were more clonally expanded.

V lost 3 bases, J lost 6 bases, and 5 bases stayed unmatched. Germline lookup yields CDR1 LNHDA and CDR2 SQIVND (reference sequence). The CDR3 loop spans 14 amino acids. Sequences were obtained from PBMCs. The chain carries TRBV19 and TRBJ1-2; 9 bases map to TRBD1. This sequence was found in a boy aged 10-17 years in good health and CMV-seronegative. CDR3 in DNA: TGTGCCAGTAGTATGACCGGGACAGGGAATGGCTACACCTTC. This encodes CASSMTGTGNGYTF.